This TCR beta chain was recorded in a study of T cell changes during pregnancy in multiple sclerosis. Method: immunoSEQ multiplex PCR; TCRdb's copy keeps in-frame clones and lacks some. This sample has more than 55,000 clones, with 90% found just once. The count of this clone is one. The receptor was derived from a female donor in good health, enrolled as a control in a pregnancy study. Material: peripheral blood, obtained in the first trimester of pregnancy.

CDR3 loop: CASRGREETQYF. The CDR3 DNA sequence: TGTGCCAGCAGGGGCAGGGAAGAGACCCAGTACTTC. The chain combines TRBV19 with TRBJ2-5; TRBD1 might be the D (6 bases). The CDR3 runs 12 residues. V lost 9 bases to trimming and J lost 3 bases, with 11 bases between them. Germline V gene data show CDR1 as LNHDA and CDR2 as SQIVND (reference sequence).